This T cell receptor beta chain was sequenced for a study of cytomegalovirus exposure and HLA in healthy donors. PCR used 60 Vbeta primers and 13 Jbeta primers. Sequenced by immunoSEQ multiplex PCR; TCRdb stores in-frame clones only, minus some. The table shows more than 90,000 clones, with approximately 89% occurring only once. CDR3 length: 16 amino acids. V lost 7 bases and J lost 4; bases outside the gene matches: 12. Germline V lookup: CDR1 GTSNPN, CDR2 SVGIG (reference sequence). Source material: PBMCs. The rearrangement joins TRBV30 to TRBJ2-1, with 11 positions matching TRBD2. The clonotype was recovered from a man aged 25 to 40 in good health and CMV-seronegative. The CDR3 loop reads CAFKKPGLAAYNEQFF. DNA of the CDR3: TGTGCCTTCAAGAAACCGGGACTAGCGGCTTACAATGAGCAGTTCTTC.